This T cell receptor (beta chain) was documented in a study of OX40 agonist ivuxolimab in advanced cancers. Turning to the overall study: Ivuxolimab was a fully human IgG2 agonistic monoclonal antibody targeting the costimulatory receptor OX40 (CD134). Prior anti-PD-1, anti-PD-L1 or anti-CTLA-4 therapy was permitted, and less than 45% of dose-escalation patients had received checkpoint inhibitors. In the dose-escalation cohort, around four fifths of patients were male, and the mean age was about 55 years, with a range of roughly 20 to 85. The paper reports the monotherapy dose-escalation portion (N of about 50 patients) of the phase I ivuxolimab trial. Among the roughly 52 dose-escalation patients, 19 had hepatocellular carcinoma, around 15 melanoma, 9 renal cell carcinoma and 9 head and neck cancer. Intravenous ivuxolimab was administered to patients every 2 weeks at six dose levels: 0.01, 0.1, 0.3, 1.5, 3 and 10 mg/kg. Three dose-escalation patients achieved partial responses, one with hepatocellular carcinoma and two with cutaneous melanoma. Peripheral TCRbeta sequencing aimed to test whether ivuxolimab altered TCR sequence diversity and caused clonal T-cell expansion.

Overall results and qualifications from the work: After ivuxolimab, expanded clones were on average more numerous among CD8+ T cells than among CD4+ T cells. Antigen specificity was not determined for the clonally expanded peripheral T cells. At doses from 0.1 to 3.0 mg/kg, clonal expansion was seen in both CD4+ and CD8+ blood T cells between baseline and week 6. Low levels of normalized T-cell clonal expansion were also seen in some patients who did not respond. In partial responders in the 0.1-3.0 mg/kg groups, normalized peripheral clonal expansion was found to be among the lowest, especially among CD8+ T cells.

Genomic DNA was isolated from the sorted cells so that the TCRbeta CDR3 region could be sequenced. The immunoSEQ Assay was used for sequencing of TCRbeta CDR3 regions. This immuneACCESS table, as held by TCRdb, lists in-frame sequences with V and J called but not all clones. Of the missing ones, under half trace to an unresolved V gene in checked studies; the others have no known cause. The sample data list some 85,000 clones, and about 88% of these were observed just once. The ten largest make up approximately 0.28% of the sample. To note about this clone: The specificity of this receptor is unknown. Base qualities are not provided; no much larger clone lies one nucleotide away.

The CDR3 starts with the cysteine, ends with the phenylalanine, and has 16 residues. This entry keeps only the CDR3 DNA: 48 bases, framed from base 1. In the germline V gene, CDR1 corresponds to WSHSY and CDR2 to SAAADI. V sheds 5 bases and J sheds 4 bases, leaving 20 bases between their ends. The trial excluded patients who had a history of autoimmune disease or were on systemic immunosuppression. In every dose cohort, peripheral blood was drawn for TCR sequencing at baseline, cycle 4 day 1, and cycle 7 day 1. The samples were taken from a phase I, first-in-human, multicenter, open-label dose-escalation trial of ivuxolimab. Adults with locally advanced or metastatic melanoma, renal cell, hepatocellular, or head and neck squamous cell carcinoma were enrolled in the trial. Before TCR sequencing, CD4+ T cells and CD8+ T cells were sorted from peripheral blood as separate populations.

The sequencing used CD4+ or CD8+ T cells sorted from blood, collected in a trial of the OX40 agonist ivuxolimab. This TCR derives from an adult with an advanced solid tumor such as melanoma, head and neck, liver or kidney cancer. The sequence links TRBV10-2 to TRBJ1-2, with a tentative D gene TRBD1 over 5 matching bases. The sequenced DNA: TGCGCCAGCAGTAAACCCGGGACGGGATTGGGCTATGGCTACACCTTC. Its protein reads: CASSKPGTGLGYGYTF.